One and the same sample provided the 19 T cell receptor beta chains below, sequenced in a study of T cells expressing NK-cell markers. Reprocessing the 5' RACE reads, TCRdb reports a single entry for every CDR3 protein and omits DNA. This listing includes over 350,000 distinct CDR3 sequences. Sequencing input: blood T cells: a sorted CD56 or NKG2C T cell subset, CD4+ or CD8+ T cells, or bulk PBMC T cells (not recorded which). The receptors come from a woman aged 50 to 65 in good health.

The J gene is TRBJ1-3, the V gene TRBV10-3. The CDR3 runs 13 residues. Per the germline V gene, CDR1 is ENHRY and CDR2 is SYGVKD. This CDR3 reads CAIITGPGNTIYF.

This chain uses TRBV20-1 with TRBJ2-1; TCRdb names TRBD2, which stays unverified in the absence of DNA. Germline V lookup: CDR1 DFQATT, CDR2 SNEGSKA (reference sequence). The CDR3 is made up of 16 amino acids. The CDR3 loop reads CSASPLASGSQNEQFF.

The chain carries TRBV27 and TRBJ1-1; TCRdb's D gene call, TRBD1, goes unchecked for lack of DNA. The length of the CDR3 is 12 residues. Germline CDR1 reads MNHEY; CDR2 reads SMNVEV (reference sequence). This CDR3 reads CASSFRGQRAFF.

The J gene is TRBJ1-3, the V gene TRBV10-1; TCRdb's D call of TRBD1 is untestable without DNA. CDR1 and CDR2 (germline): WNHNN, SYGVQD (reference sequence). There are 14 residues in the CDR3. CDR3 sequence: CASSAGTEGNTIYF.

The V gene is TRBV20-1, the J gene TRBJ1-6; checking the TCRdb D call of TRBD1 is not possible without DNA. This CDR3 has 13 amino acids. The germline CDR1 and CDR2 sequences are DFQATT and SNEGSKA (reference sequence). CDR3 region: CSARERGTSPLHF.

The V call is TRBV7-9, the J call TRBJ2-7; without DNA, the TCRdb call of TRBD2 cannot be checked. Per the germline V gene, CDR1 is SEHNR and CDR2 is FQNEAQ (reference sequence). CDR3 length: 15 amino acids. CDR3 sequence: CASSPTSASSYEQYF.

The rearrangement joins TRBV20-1 to TRBJ1-4; TCRdb picks TRBD1, but there is no DNA to check that call. From germline, CDR1 is DFQATT and CDR2 SNEGSKA (reference sequence). The CDR3 length is 12 residues. CDR3 sequence: CSAGGPNEKLFF.

The chain carries TRBV12-3 or TRBV12-4 and TRBJ2-3; TCRdb outputs TRBD2, but without DNA this stays unchecked. The CDR3 contains 13 residues. Here the CDR3 reads CASSYSGSNTQYF.

V and J are TRBV5-1 and TRBJ1-4; TCRdb proposes TRBD1, but this gene call is untestable without DNA. Germline V CDR1 and CDR2: SGHRS, YFSETQ. The CDR3 totals 14 residues. CDR3 sequence: CASSLPGDGEKLFF.

The gene calls are TRBV11-3 and TRBJ2-3. Per the germline V gene, CDR1 is SGHNT and CDR2 is YENEEA. The CDR3 loop spans 17 amino acids. CDR3 in amino acids: CASSLDQSGFSTDTQYF. The full variable domain, completed using reference TRBV11-3 and TRBJ2-3, is EAGVVQSPRYKIIEKKQPVAFWCNPISGHNTLYWYLQNLGQGPELLIRYENEEAVDDSQLPKDRFSAERLKGVDSTLKIQPAELGDSAVYLCASSLDQSGFSTDTQYFGPGTRLTVL.

This sequence joins TRBV5-6 and TRBJ2-2; TCRdb's assignment of TRBD2 cannot be checked, as there is no DNA. Germline assignment: CDR1 SGHDT and CDR2 YYEEEE. The CDR3 has 16 residues. The CDR3 loop is CASSLASGMDTGELFF.

The J gene is TRBJ1-5, the V gene TRBV4-1. The CDR3 totals 14 residues. CDR1 is MGHRA, CDR2 YSYEKL, per germline. The CDR3: CASSGRGVEQPQHF.

This rearrangement joins TRBV18 to TRBJ1-1. Germline V gene lookup returns CDR1 KGHSH and CDR2 LQKENI. The CDR3 loop spans 14 amino acids. The CDR3 reads CASSPTWENTEAFF. Full variable domain (remainder filled in from reference TRBV18 and TRBJ1-1): NAGVMQNPRHLVRRRGQEARLRCSPMKGHSHVYWYRQLPEEGLKFMVYLQKENIIDESGMPKERFSAEFPKEGPSILRIQQVVRGDSAAYFCASSPTWENTEAFFGQGTRLTVV.

The chain employs TRBV5-1 and TRBJ2-1; the D call from TCRdb, TRBD2, cannot be confirmed without DNA. The CDR3 extends over 17 amino acids. The germline gives CDR1 SGHRS, CDR2 YFSETQ. The CDR3 loop is CASSWGLAGGQKYEQFF.

The chain's CDR3 is CATSPWPRNGYTF. V is TRBV15 and J is TRBJ1-2; TCRdb's D gene call, TRBD1, goes unchecked for lack of DNA. The V gene's germline CDR1 is LNHNV and CDR2 YYDKDF (reference sequence). The CDR3 runs to 13 residues.

This rearrangement joins TRBV29-1 to TRBJ1-1; the TCRdb D gene call, TRBD1, has no DNA to confirm it. CDR1 is SQVTM and CDR2 is ANQGSEA in the germline V gene. The length of the CDR3 is 13 residues. Here the CDR3 reads CSGRQGENTEAFF.

The chain recombines TRBV29-1 with TRBJ2-2. Germline lookup yields CDR1 SQVTM and CDR2 ANQGSEA. This CDR3 spans 11 amino acids. This CDR3 is CSVGGGGELFF.

The V and J genes are TRBV5-1 and TRBJ2-2. Germline CDR1 reads SGHRS; CDR2 reads YFSETQ. CDR3 size: 16 residues. CDR3 in amino acids: CASSSQGARNTGELFF.

The chain employs TRBV12-3 or TRBV12-4 and TRBJ2-1; TCRdb indicates TRBD2, and absent DNA this call remains unverified. This CDR3 is built from 21 residues. The CDR3 loop is CASSRRQGTPGLAGQLNEQFF.